This T cell receptor (beta chain) was found in a study of T cells in Graves' hyperthyroidism and ophthalmopathy. RNA transcripts provided the source from which TCR beta CDR3 regions were amplified. In the first-round RT-PCR of the TCR CDR3, the HTBI primer set was used. MiXCR was run by TCRdb on the multiplex PCR reads, yielding one entry per CDR3 protein. The profile shows 550,000 to 600,000 distinct CDR3 sequences, about 14% of them singletons. This clonotype was detected ten times or more. Inclusion characteristics of ophthalmopathy patients comprised a Clinical Activity Score of at least 3, a NOSPECS grade of at least 4, and duration under 3 months. CDR1 is SQVTM and CDR2 is ANQGSEA in the germline V gene. Trimming shortened V by 1 base and J by 8 bases, and 14 bases separated the two germline ends. The CDR3 is 13 residues long.

This receptor was taken from a woman under 30 with Graves' ophthalmopathy. Material: blood. The chain carries TRBV29-1 and TRBJ1-2; possibly TRBD1 for D (5 bases). CDR3: CSVEASGLRGYTF. CDR3 DNA: TGCAGCGTTGAAGCCTCAGGGTTGCGGGGCTACACCTTC.